The TCR beta chain under discussion was sequenced for a study of T cells after yellow fever vaccination. Looking at the study overall: Researchers used SMART-Seq v4 Ultra Low Input to prepare fractions that had low cell numbers.

TCRdb reprocessed the 5' RACE reads via MiXCR and lists one record per CDR3 protein. The data contain 500,000 to 650,000 distinct CDR3 sequences, about a sixth of them seen just once; the ten biggest clones take up 17%. There are a few counts of this clonotype. From germline, CDR1 is SEHNR and CDR2 FQNEAQ (reference sequence). V shed 5 bases and J 6 bases; nucleotides not matched to a gene: 7. CDR3 length: 15 residues. The chain recombines TRBV7-9 with TRBJ1-4; 9 bases align to TRBD1. This specimen consisted of PBMCs, obtained more than 4 days after the first yellow fever vaccination. This TCR was sampled from a man between 18 and 35 years old who received the YFV17D yellow fever vaccine. In DNA form, the CDR3 reads TGTGCCAGCAGCACGAGGACAGGGGTCTATGAAAAACTGTTTTTT. This translates into CASSTRTGVYEKLFF.